The present entry profiles one T cell receptor beta chain with its context. The CDR3 is made up of 15 amino acids. Trimming took 4 bases from V and 2 from J, leaving 15 bases between them. Germline V gives CDR1 SQVTM, CDR2 ANQGSEA. This specimen comes from a study of blood T cell repertoires in COVID-19. About the research overall: Sample material is recorded as cDNA or gDNA derived from T cells, B-cell-depleted T cells, or PBMCs.

Original methodology: Using reference gene primer amplification, nucleated cell counts were estimated. TCRdb keeps only in-frame clones here, not all; method: immunoSEQ multiplex PCR. The V and J calls and clone size are taken from that table; D and trimming were inferred from the DNA. This table holds 95,000 to 150,000 clones, about four fifths found once. The receptor comes from a woman aged 30 to 39 who had recovered from COVID-19. The chain is built from TRBV29-1 and TRBJ1-3; D is undetermined. Material for sequencing was PBMCs or T cells enriched from blood (not recorded which). CDR3 in amino acids: CSVVTISGAGNTIYF. CDR3 DNA: TGCAGCGTTGTTACCATATCGGGTGCTGGAAACACCATATATTTT.